This T cell receptor beta chain was profiled in a study of control samples from healthy donors and cancer patients. This clone was seen once. Method: immunoSEQ multiplex PCR; TCRdb's copy keeps in-frame clones and lacks some. The table has approximately 150,000 clones, 80% to 95% seen once; the top ten hold around 2%. The clonotype comes from a woman aged 40 to 50 in good health. Sequencing was performed on blood.

In nucleotides, the CDR3 is TGTGCCAGCATGGCAGGACAGAATGAAAAACTGTTTTTT. It is translated as CASMAGQNEKLFF. V and J are TRBV2 and TRBJ1-4; TRBD1 might be the D (6 bases). Between the trimmed V and J ends, which lost 7 bases and 5 bases, there was a span of 11 bases. The CDR3 extends over 13 amino acids. Germline V CDR1 and CDR2: SNHLY, FYNNEI.